In its sample, the clone carrying this TCR beta chain was seen once. The protocol was immunoSEQ multiplex PCR, while the TCRdb copy is restricted to in-frame clones and leaves out a portion. The profile shows 100,000 to 150,000 clones, approximately 89% of them singletons. Germline CDR1 is KGHSH and CDR2 is LQKENI. The ends were cut back, 2 bases at V and 0 bases at J, with 10 bases in the middle. This CDR3 region has 15 residues. The source of the sample is a study of control samples from healthy donors and cancer patients. Sequenced sample: blood. This sequence was found in a young man in good health. The chain has TRBV18 and TRBJ1-1; D remains unclear. In DNA, the CDR3 is TGTGCCAGCTCACCAGGAGAGTTAATGAACACTGAAGCTTTCTTT. This gives the protein CASSPGELMNTEAFF.